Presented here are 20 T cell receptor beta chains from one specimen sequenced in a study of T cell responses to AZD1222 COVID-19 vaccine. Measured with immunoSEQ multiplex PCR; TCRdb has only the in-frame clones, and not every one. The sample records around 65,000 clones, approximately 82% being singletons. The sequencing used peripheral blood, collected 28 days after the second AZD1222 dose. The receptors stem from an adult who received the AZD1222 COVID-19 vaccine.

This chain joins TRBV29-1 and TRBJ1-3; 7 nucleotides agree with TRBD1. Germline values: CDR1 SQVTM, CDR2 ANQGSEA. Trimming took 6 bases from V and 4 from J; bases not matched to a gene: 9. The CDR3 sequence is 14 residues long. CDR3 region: CSVARDSGGNTIYF. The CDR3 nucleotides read TGCAGCGTGGCCCGGGACAGTGGAGGAAACACCATATATTTT.

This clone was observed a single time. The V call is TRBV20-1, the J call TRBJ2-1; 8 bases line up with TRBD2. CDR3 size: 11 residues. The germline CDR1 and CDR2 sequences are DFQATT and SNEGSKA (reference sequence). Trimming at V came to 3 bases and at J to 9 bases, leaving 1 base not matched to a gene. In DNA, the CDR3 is TGCAGTGCTAGTCTAGCGGGTGAGCAGTTCTTC. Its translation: CSASLAGEQFF.

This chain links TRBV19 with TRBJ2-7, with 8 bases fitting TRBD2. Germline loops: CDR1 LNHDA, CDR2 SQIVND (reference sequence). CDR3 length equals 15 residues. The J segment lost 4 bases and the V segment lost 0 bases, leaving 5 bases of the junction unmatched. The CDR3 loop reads CASSIETSVGYEQYF. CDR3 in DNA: TGTGCCAGTAGTATAGAGACTAGCGTGGGATACGAGCAGTACTTC.

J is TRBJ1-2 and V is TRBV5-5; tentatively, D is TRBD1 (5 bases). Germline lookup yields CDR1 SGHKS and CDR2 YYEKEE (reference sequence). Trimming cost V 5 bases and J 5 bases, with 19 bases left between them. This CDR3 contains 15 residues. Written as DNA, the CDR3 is TGTGCCAGCAGTCCCCCCCAGGCAGGGAAATATGGCTACACCTTC. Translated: CASSPPQAGKYGYTF.

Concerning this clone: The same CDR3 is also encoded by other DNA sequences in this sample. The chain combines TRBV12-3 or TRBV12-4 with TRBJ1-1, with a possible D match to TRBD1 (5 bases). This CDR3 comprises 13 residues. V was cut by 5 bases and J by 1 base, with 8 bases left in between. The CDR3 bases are TGTGCCAGCAGTCTCCAGGGGAACACTGAAGCTTTCTTT. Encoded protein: CASSLQGNTEAFF.

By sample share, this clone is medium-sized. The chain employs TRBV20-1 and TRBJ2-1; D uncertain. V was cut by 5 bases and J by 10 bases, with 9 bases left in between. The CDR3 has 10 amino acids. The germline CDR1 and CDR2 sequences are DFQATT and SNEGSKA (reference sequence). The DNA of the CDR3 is TGCAGTGCTTTCCTCAACGAGCAGTTCTTC. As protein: CSAFLNEQFF.

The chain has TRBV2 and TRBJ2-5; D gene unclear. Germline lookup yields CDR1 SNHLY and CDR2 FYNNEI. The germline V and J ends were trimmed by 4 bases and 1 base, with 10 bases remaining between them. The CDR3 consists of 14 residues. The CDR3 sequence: CASSVESPQETQYF. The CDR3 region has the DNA TGTGCCAGCAGTGTGGAAAGTCCCCAAGAGACCCAGTACTTC.

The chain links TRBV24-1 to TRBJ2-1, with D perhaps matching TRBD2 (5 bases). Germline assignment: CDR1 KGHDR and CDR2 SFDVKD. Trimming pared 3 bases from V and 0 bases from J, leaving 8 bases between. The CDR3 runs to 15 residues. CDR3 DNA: TGTGCCACCAGTGATAGCCGGGACTCCTACAATGAGCAGTTCTTC. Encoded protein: CATSDSRDSYNEQFF.

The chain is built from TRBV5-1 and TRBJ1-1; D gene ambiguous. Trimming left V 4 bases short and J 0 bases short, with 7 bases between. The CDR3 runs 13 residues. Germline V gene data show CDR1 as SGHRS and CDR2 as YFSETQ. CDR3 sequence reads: CASSPHLNTEAFF. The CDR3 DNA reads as TGCGCCAGCAGCCCCCATTTGAACACTGAAGCTTTCTTT.

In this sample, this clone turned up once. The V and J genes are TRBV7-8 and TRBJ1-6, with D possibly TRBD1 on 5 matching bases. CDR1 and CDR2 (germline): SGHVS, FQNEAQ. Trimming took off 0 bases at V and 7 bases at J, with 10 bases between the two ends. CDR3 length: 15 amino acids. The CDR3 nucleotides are TGTGCCAGCAGCTTAGCCGTGGCAGGGAATTCACCCCTCCACTTT. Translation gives CASSLAVAGNSPLHF. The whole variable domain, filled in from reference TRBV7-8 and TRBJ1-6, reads GAGVSQSPRYKVAKRGQDVALRCDPISGHVSLFWYQQALGQGPEFLTYFQNEAQLDKSGLPSDRFFAERPEGSVSTLKIQRTQQEDSAVYLCASSLAVAGNSPLHFGNGTRLTVT.

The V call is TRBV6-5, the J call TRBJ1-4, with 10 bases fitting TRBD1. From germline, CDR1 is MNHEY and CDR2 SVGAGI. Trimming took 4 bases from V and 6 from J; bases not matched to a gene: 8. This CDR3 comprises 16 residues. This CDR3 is CASSSRGDRGDEKLFF. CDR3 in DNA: TGTGCCAGCAGTTCCCGTGGGGACAGGGGTGATGAAAAACTGTTTTTT.

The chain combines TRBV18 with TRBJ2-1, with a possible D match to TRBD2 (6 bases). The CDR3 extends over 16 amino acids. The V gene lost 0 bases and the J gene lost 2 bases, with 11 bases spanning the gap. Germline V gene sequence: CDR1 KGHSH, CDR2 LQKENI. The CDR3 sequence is CASSPPSGGTYNEQFF. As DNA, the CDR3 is TGTGCCAGCTCACCACCTAGCGGAGGAACCTACAATGAGCAGTTCTTC.

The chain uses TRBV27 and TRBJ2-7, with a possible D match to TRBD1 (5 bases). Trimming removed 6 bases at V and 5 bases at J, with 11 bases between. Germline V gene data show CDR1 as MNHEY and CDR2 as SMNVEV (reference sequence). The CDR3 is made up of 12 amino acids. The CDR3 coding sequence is TGTGCCAGCAGAGGGGATCTCGACGAGCAGTACTTC. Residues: CASRGDLDEQYF.

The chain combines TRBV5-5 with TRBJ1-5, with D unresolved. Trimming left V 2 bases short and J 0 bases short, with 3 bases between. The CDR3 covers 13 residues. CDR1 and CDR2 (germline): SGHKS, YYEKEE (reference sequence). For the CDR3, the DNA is TGTGCCAGCAGCTTTAATAGCAATCAGCCCCAGCATTTT. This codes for CASSFNSNQPQHF.

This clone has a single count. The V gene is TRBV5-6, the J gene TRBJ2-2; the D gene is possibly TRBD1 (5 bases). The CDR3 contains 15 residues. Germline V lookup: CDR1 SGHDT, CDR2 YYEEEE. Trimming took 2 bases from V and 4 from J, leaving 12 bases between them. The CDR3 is CASSLGRAGTGELFF. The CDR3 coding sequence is TGTGCCAGCAGCTTAGGCAGGGCTGGCACCGGGGAGCTGTTTTTT.

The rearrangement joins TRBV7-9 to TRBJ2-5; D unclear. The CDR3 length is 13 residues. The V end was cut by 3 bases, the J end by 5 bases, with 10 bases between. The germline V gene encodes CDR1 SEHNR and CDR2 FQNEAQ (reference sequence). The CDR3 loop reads CASSFSSIETQYF. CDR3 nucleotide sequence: TGTGCCAGCAGCTTCTCTAGTATCGAGACCCAGTACTTC.

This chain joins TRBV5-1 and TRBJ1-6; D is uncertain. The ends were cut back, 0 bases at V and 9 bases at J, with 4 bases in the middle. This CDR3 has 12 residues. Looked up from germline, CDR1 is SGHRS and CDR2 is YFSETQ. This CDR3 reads CASSLDGSPLHF. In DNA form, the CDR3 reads TGCGCCAGCAGCTTGGATGGTTCACCCCTCCACTTT.

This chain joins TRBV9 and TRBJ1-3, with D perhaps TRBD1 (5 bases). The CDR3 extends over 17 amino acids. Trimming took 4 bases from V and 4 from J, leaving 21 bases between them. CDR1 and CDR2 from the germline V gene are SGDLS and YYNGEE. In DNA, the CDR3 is TGTGCCAGCAGCCCCTGGGGGGGGATACCAGTGGGAAACACCATATATTTT. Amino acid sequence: CASSPWGGIPVGNTIYF.

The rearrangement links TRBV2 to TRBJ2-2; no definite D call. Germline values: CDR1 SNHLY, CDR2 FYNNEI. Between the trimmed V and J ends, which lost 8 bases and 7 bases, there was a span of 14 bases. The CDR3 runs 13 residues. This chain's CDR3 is CASGTVNGGELFF. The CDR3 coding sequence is TGTGCCAGCGGAACGGTCAATGGCGGGGAGCTGTTTTTT.

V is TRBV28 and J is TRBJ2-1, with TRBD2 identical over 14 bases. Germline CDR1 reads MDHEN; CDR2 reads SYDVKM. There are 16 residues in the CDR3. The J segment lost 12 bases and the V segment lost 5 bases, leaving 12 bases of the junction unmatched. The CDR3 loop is CASSPYGTSGRRGQFF. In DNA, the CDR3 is TGTGCCAGCAGTCCCTACGGGACTAGCGGGAGAAGGGGGCAGTTCTTC.